This T cell receptor (beta chain) appears in the sequencing data of a study of blood T cell repertoires in COVID-19. For the study at large: The United States, Italy and Spain provided the acute and convalescent COVID-19 samples. T cells, B-cell-depleted T cells, or PBMCs provided the cDNA or gDNA that served as material.

In the original analysis: Nucleated cell counts were estimated from reference gene primer amplification. Here immunoSEQ multiplex PCR was the method, and the copy in TCRdb shows in-frame clones only, minus some. V and J calls and clone size come straight from that table; D and trimming were deduced from the DNA. The table has about 98,000 clones, 70% to 80% seen once. Trimming stripped 0 bases from V and 2 bases from J, with 7 bases between. The germline V gene encodes CDR1 SGDLS and CDR2 YYNGEE. This CDR3 is 14 amino acids long. This sequence joins TRBV9 and TRBJ2-3; tentatively, D is TRBD2 (5 bases). The clonotype comes from a man aged 70 or older with acute or convalescent COVID-19. The material sequenced was peripheral blood. The CDR3 bases are TGTGCCAGCAGCGTAGGGAGGACCACAGATACGCAGTATTTT. Protein sequence: CASSVGRTTDTQYF.